The T cell receptor (beta chain) described here comes from a study of T cell responses to AZD1222 COVID-19 vaccine. Pooling of second doses given at about 4 or about 12 weeks was done. With regard to this clone: The antigen is not known.

CDR1 is MGHRA and CDR2 is YSYEKL in the germline V gene. The CDR3 extends over 15 amino acids. The V and J ends lost 3 bases and 2 bases, in that order; junction bases with no gene match: 5. General study results and limits: None of the repertoires were sampled until the peak T cell response had passed. Two AZD1222 doses significantly raised spike-specific TCR breadth and depth over controls.

Libraries were prepared by immunoSEQ multiplex PCR; TCRdb keeps only in-frame clonotypes and omits some of them. The sample contains under 200,000 clones, about 90% of which appear only once. The specimen comprised peripheral blood, sampled 28 days after the second AZD1222 dose. The sequence was collected from an adult who received the AZD1222 COVID-19 vaccine. The chain combines TRBV4-1 with TRBJ2-7, with 9 bases fitting TRBD1. CDR3 sequence: CASSQLTGGAYEQYF. DNA for the CDR3: TGCGCCAGCAGCCAGCTGACAGGGGGAGCCTACGAGCAGTACTTC.